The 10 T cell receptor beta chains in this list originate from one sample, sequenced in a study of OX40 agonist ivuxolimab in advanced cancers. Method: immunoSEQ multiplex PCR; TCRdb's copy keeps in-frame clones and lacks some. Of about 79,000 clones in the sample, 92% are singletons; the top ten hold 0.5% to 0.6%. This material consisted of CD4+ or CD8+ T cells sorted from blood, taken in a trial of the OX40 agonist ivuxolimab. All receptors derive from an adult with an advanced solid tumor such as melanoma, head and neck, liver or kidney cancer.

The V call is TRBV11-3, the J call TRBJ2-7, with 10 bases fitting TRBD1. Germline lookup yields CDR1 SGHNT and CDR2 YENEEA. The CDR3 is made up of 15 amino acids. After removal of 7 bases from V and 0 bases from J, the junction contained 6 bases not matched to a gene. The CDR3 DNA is TGTGCCAGCAACTCCGGGACAGGGGTCTCCTACGAGCAGTACTTC. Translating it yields CASNSGTGVSYEQYF.

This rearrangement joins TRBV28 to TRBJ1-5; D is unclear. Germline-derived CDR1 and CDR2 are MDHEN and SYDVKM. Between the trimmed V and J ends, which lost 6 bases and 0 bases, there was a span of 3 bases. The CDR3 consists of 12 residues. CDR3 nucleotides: TGTGCCAGCAGGGCTAGCAATCAGCCCCAGCATTTT. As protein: CASRASNQPQHF.

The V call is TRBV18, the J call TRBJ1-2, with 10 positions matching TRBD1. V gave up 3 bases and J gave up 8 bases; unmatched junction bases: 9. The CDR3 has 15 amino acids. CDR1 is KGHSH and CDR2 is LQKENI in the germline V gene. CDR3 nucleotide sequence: TGTGCCAGCTCACCTGAGACAGGGGGCTTAAGAGGCTACACCTTC. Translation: CASSPETGGLRGYTF.

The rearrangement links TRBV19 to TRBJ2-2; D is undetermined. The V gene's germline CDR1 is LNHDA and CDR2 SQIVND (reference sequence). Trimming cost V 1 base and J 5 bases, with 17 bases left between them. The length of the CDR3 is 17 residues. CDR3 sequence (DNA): TGTGCCAGTAGTATAGGGCAGACACCTATATGGACCGGGGAGCTGTTTTTT. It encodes CASSIGQTPIWTGELFF.

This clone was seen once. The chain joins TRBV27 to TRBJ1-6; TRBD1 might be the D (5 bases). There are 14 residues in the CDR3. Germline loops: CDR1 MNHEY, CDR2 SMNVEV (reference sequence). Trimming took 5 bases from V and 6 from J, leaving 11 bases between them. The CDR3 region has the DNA TGTGCCAGCAGTCCCCGGGGGACTAATTCACCCCTCCACTTT. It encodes CASSPRGTNSPLHF.

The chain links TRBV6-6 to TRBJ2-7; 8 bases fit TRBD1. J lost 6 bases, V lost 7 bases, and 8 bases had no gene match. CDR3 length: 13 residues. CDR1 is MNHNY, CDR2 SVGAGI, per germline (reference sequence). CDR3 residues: CASTRTGSLEQYF. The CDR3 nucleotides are TGTGCCAGCACCCGGACAGGGTCCCTCGAGCAGTACTTC.

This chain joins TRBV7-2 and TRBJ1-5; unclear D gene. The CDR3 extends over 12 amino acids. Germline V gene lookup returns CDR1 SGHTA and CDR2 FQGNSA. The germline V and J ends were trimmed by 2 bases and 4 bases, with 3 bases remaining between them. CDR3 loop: CASSLLNQPQHF. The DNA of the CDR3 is TGTGCCAGCAGCTTACTGAATCAGCCCCAGCATTTT.

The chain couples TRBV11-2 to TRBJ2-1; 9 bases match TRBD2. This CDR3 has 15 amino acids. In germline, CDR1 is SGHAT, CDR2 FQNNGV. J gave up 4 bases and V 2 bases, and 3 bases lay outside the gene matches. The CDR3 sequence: CASSLWREGYNEQFF. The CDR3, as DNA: TGTGCCAGCAGCTTATGGCGGGAGGGGTACAATGAGCAGTTCTTC.

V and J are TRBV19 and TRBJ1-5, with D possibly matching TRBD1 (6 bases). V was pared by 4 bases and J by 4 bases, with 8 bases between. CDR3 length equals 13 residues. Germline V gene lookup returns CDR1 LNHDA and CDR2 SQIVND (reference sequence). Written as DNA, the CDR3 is TGTGCCAGTAGTACCACAGGGAATCAGCCCCAGCATTTT. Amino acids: CASSTTGNQPQHF.

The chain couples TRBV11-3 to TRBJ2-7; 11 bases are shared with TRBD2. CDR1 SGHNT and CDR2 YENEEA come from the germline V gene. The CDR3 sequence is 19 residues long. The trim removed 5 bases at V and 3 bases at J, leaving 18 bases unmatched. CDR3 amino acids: CASSGPTSGRKRHLYEQYF. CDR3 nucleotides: TGTGCCAGCAGCGGACCCACTAGCGGGAGAAAGAGGCATCTCTACGAGCAGTACTTC.